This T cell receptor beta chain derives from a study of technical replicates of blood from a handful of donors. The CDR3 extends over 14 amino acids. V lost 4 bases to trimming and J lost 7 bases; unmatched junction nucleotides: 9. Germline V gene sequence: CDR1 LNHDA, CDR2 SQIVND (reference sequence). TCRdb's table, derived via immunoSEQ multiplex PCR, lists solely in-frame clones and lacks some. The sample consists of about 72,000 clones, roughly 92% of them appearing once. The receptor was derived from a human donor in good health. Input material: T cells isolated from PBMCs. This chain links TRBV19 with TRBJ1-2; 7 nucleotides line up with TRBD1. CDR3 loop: CASSTRQGLGGYTF. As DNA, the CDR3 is TGTGCCAGTAGTACGCGACAGGGCTTGGGTGGCTACACCTTC.